The rows below give T cell receptor beta chains drawn from one sample of a study of blood T cell repertoires in COVID-19. Using immunoSEQ multiplex PCR, the repertoire was profiled, and TCRdb retains in-frame clones only, with some absent. This table holds about 300,000 clones, roughly 91% found once. Source material: peripheral blood. The receptors derive from a woman aged 25 to 39 with COVID-19, enrolled during active disease. The CDR3 runs from the conserved cysteine through the conserved F or W. The order of the fields is CDR3 DNA, CDR3 protein, J gene, clone size, V gene, D gene. A D gene is named only where the DNA matches it firmly. Not all rows give a size; the values are once, few, many and, for expanded clones, a class.

DNA: TGTGCCAGCAGCCGTCGAGAGACCCAGTACTTC
CDR3: CASSRRETQYF
J: TRBJ2-5
size: -
V: TRBV7-8
D: -

DNA: TGTGCCAGCAGCTTAGTTAGGGACTACAGGACAGATACGCAGTATTTT
CDR3: CASSLVRDYRTDTQYF
J: TRBJ2-3
size: -
V: TRBV7-9
D: TRBD2

DNA: TGTGCCACCAGTGATTTGCCTAGCGGGGGGGCAGGTGAGCAGTTCTTC
CDR3: CATSDLPSGGAGEQFF
J: TRBJ2-1
size: -
V: TRBV24-1
D: TRBD2

DNA: TGTGCCAGCAGCCGAAGGGGAGGTGGCGGGGGTTATGGCTACACCTTC
CDR3: CASSRRGGGGGYGYTF
J: TRBJ1-2
size: once
V: TRBV5-6
D: -

DNA: TGTGCCAGCAGCCGGCGGGGGGGTGAGAGAAACACCATATATTTT
CDR3: CASSRRGGERNTIYF
J: TRBJ1-3
size: -
V: TRBV7-2
D: -

DNA: TGTGCCAGCAGCTTACCAGGCTCTTACTCTGGAAACACCATATATTTT
CDR3: CASSLPGSYSGNTIYF
J: TRBJ1-3
size: -
V: TRBV7-9
D: -

DNA: TGTGCCTGGAGCCCCCTAGCGGGGGGGCAGTATGAGCAGTTCTTC
CDR3: CAWSPLAGGQYEQFF
J: TRBJ2-1
size: -
V: TRBV30
D: TRBD2

DNA: TGTGCCAGCACGCGGGGCAATCAGCCCCAGCATTTT
CDR3: CASTRGNQPQHF
J: TRBJ1-5
size: once
V: TRBV2
D: -

DNA: TGTGCCAGCAGTCTGGACAGGGACACTGAAGCTTTCTTT
CDR3: CASSLDRDTEAFF
J: TRBJ1-1
size: -
V: TRBV2
D: TRBD1

DNA: TGTGCCAGCAGCGACGGACTAGCAGGCGCCGGGGAGCTGTTTTTT
CDR3: CASSDGLAGAGELFF
J: TRBJ2-2
size: -
V: TRBV9
D: TRBD2

DNA: TGTGCCATCAGGGTAGGGGGCACTGAAGCTTTCTTT
CDR3: CAIRVGGTEAFF
J: TRBJ1-1
size: -
V: TRBV10-3
D: -

DNA: TGTGCCAGCAGTTTCGGACGGGGGAATCAGCCCCAGCATTTT
CDR3: CASSFGRGNQPQHF
J: TRBJ1-5
size: -
V: TRBV28
D: -

DNA: TGTGCCATCAGTGAAGCGGGGGGGAATCCCTACGAGCAGTACTTC
CDR3: CAISEAGGNPYEQYF
J: TRBJ2-7
size: -
V: TRBV10-3
D: TRBD2

DNA: TGTGCCAGCAGTGACCCCGCAGCCTACGAGCAGTACTTC
CDR3: CASSDPAAYEQYF
J: TRBJ2-7
size: -
V: TRBV6-4
D: -

DNA: TGTGCCAGCAGCGTTCAGGGACTCTATGGCTACACCTTC
CDR3: CASSVQGLYGYTF
J: TRBJ1-2
size: -
V: TRBV5-6
D: -

DNA: TGTGCCAGCTCACCAAACACCCAGGGCGGCCGACCCCTCCACTTT
CDR3: CASSPNTQGGRPLHF
J: TRBJ1-6
size: -
V: TRBV18
D: -

DNA: TGTGCCAGGAACGACAGGGTGAACACTGAAGCTTTCTTT
CDR3: CARNDRVNTEAFF
J: TRBJ1-1
size: once
V: TRBV27
D: TRBD1

DNA: TGTGCCAGCAGCTTAGCTTACACAGTAGAAGCTTTCTTT
CDR3: CASSLAYTVEAFF
J: TRBJ1-1
size: -
V: TRBV7-9
D: -

DNA: TGTGCCAGCACTCCGGGACAGTCCTACAATGAGCAGTTCTTC
CDR3: CASTPGQSYNEQFF
J: TRBJ2-1
size: -
V: TRBV11-2
D: TRBD1

DNA: TGTGCCAGCAGACAACTAGCGGGGGGGCGGGAGACCCAGTACTTC
CDR3: CASRQLAGGRETQYF
J: TRBJ2-5
size: -
V: TRBV5-6
D: TRBD2

DNA: TGTGCCTGGAGTGTTTGGCAGGGTTTCACAGATACGCAGTATTTT
CDR3: CAWSVWQGFTDTQYF
J: TRBJ2-3
size: -
V: TRBV30
D: -

DNA: TGCGCCAGCAGTGAGCTCAACAATAAACACCCGGGACAGGGGTGGGATTTTCCCACCGGGGAGCTGTTTTTT
CDR3: CASSELNNKHPGQGWDFPTGELFF
J: TRBJ2-2
size: -
V: TRBV10-1
D: TRBD1

DNA: TGTGCCAGCAGTGCGGTCCGGACAGGGGGCGAATCTGGCTACACCTTC
CDR3: CASSAVRTGGESGYTF
J: TRBJ1-2
size: once
V: TRBV5-4
D: TRBD1

DNA: TGTGCCAGCAGCTTTGGGATCGGGGCTGGAAACACCATATATTTT
CDR3: CASSFGIGAGNTIYF
J: TRBJ1-3
size: -
V: TRBV5-4
D: -

DNA: TGTGCCAGCAGCAACCTCGGGAGGGGATCGAACACCGGGGAGCTGTTTTTT
CDR3: CASSNLGRGSNTGELFF
J: TRBJ2-2
size: -
V: TRBV7-2
D: TRBD2

DNA: TGTGCCACCAGCAGAGCCCCTTCAGAGAACACTGAAGCTTTCTTT
CDR3: CATSRAPSENTEAFF
J: TRBJ1-1
size: -
V: TRBV15
D: -

DNA: TGTGCCAGCAGTGCGAACAGGGCCGCTGGCTACACCTTC
CDR3: CASSANRAAGYTF
J: TRBJ1-2
size: -
V: TRBV12-3/TRBV12-4
D: -

DNA: TGTGCCAGTAGCCTACTACCGGCGGGGGGTCCCTACAATGAGCAGTTCTTC
CDR3: CASSLLPAGGPYNEQFF
J: TRBJ2-1
size: -
V: TRBV19
D: TRBD2

DNA: TGTGCCAGCAGCGTAGTATGGGGGCAGGGGGAGACCCAGTACTTC
CDR3: CASSVVWGQGETQYF
J: TRBJ2-5
size: -
V: TRBV9
D: -

DNA: TGTGCCAGCAGAGACCTCCGGGACAGGGGGCGAGTTGGCTACACCTTC
CDR3: CASRDLRDRGRVGYTF
J: TRBJ1-2
size: -
V: TRBV28
D: TRBD1